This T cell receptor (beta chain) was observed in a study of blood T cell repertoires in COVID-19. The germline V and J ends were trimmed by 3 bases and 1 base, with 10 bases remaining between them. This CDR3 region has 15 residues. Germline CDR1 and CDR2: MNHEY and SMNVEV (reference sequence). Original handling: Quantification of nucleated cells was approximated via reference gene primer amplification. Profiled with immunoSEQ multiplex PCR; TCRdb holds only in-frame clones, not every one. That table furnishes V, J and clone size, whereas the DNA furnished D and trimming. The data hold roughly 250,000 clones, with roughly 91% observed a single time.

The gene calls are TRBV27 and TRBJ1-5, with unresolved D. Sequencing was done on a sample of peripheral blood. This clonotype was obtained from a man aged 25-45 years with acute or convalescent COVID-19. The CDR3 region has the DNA TGTGCCAGCAGTTTGTGGGCTGAAAGCAATCAGCCCCAGCATTTT. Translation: CASSLWAESNQPQHF.